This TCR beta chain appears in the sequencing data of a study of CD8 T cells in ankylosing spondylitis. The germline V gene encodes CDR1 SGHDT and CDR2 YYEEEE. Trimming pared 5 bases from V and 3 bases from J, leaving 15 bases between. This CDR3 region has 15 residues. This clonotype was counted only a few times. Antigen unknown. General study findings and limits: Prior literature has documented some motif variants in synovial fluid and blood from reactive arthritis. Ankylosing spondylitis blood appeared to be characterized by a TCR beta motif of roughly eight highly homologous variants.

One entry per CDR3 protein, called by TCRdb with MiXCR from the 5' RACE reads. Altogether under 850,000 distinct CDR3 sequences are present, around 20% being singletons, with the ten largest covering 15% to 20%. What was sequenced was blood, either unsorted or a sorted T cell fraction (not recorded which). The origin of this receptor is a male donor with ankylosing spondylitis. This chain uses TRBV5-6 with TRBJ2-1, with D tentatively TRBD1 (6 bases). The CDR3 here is CASSKTGKGYNEQFF. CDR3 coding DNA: TGTGCCAGCAGTAAAACAGGGAAGGGCTACAATGAGCAGTTCTTC.